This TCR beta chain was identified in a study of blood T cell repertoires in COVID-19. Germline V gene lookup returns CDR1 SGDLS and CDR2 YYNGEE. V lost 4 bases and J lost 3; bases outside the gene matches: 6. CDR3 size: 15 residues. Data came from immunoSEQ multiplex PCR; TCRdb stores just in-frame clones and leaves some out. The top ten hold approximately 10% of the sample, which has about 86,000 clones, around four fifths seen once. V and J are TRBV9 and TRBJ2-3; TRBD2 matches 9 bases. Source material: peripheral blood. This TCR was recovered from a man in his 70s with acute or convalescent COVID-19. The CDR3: CASSLQGLATDTQYF. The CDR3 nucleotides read TGTGCCAGCAGCTTACAAGGACTAGCGACAGATACGCAGTATTTT.